The 21 T cell receptor beta chains below come from one sample, sequenced in a study of T cells in Graves' hyperthyroidism and ophthalmopathy (dated by TCRdb to the late 2010s). Library preparation employed multiplex PCR. Data came from an Illumina HiSeq 2000. The TCR beta CDR3 regions were amplified from RNA transcripts. For the first round of RT-PCR on the TCR CDR3, the HTBI primer set was used together with the Qiagen OneStep RT-PCR kit. TCRdb's own reprocessing of the public reads used fastp at Q25 and MiXCR and kept productive beta chains. Under each unique CDR3 protein, matching rows form one entry showing the most common genes and DNA. The sample table contains under 400,000 distinct CDR3 sequences; only one count was recorded for around 18% of them. The ten biggest clones cover roughly 15% of the sample. The specimen sequenced was blood. The receptors originated from a woman between 40 and 50 years old with Graves' ophthalmopathy.

This clonotype was seen many times. This chain joins TRBV6-4 and TRBJ2-6; 10 nucleotides align to TRBD2. This CDR3 comprises 17 residues. The V gene end was trimmed by 4 bases and the J gene end by 0 bases; junction bases not matched to a gene: 3. Per germline, CDR1 MRHNA and CDR2 SNTAGT. The CDR3 nucleotides read TGTGCCAGCAGTGCACTAGCGGGGATCTCTGGGGCCAACGTCCTGACTTTC. As protein: CASSALAGISGANVLTF.

This clonotype was seen a single time. This may arise from a read error, as a much more abundant clone is one base away. This chain joins TRBV12-3 or TRBV12-4 and TRBJ2-5; 8 bases align to TRBD2. The CDR3 totals 17 residues. V lost 2 bases and J lost 4; bases outside the gene matches: 12. The CDR3 DNA follows: TGTGCCAGCAGTTTAAGTAGGAGCGGGAGAGGGGGAGAGACCCAGTACTTC. It codes for CASSLSRSGRGGETQYF.

For this clonotype: A read error may explain this, as a much larger clone is one base away. This CDR3 is CASRAGGIYEQYF. The CDR3 DNA reads as TGTGCCAGCAGAGCAGGGGGTATCTACGAGCAGTACTTC. This sequence joins TRBV12-3 or TRBV12-4 and TRBJ2-7, with TRBD1 identical over 7 bases. The CDR3 is made up of 13 amino acids. The trim removed 6 bases at V and 3 bases at J, leaving 5 bases unmatched.

This clonotype was counted at least ten times. The chain joins TRBV7-2 to TRBJ2-1, with TRBD1 identical over 8 bases. Germline trimming cut 5 bases from V and 7 bases from J; bases unmatched to any gene: 7. Germline V CDR1 and CDR2: SGHTA, FQGNSA. The CDR3 sequence is 14 residues long. In DNA form, the CDR3 reads TGTGCCAGCAGCCCAAGGACAGGGCGGAATGAGCAGTTCTTC. Translated: CASSPRTGRNEQFF.

This clonotype has a count of ten or more. The chain is built from TRBV28 and TRBJ2-5; D uncertain. CDR1 is MDHEN, CDR2 SYDVKM, per germline. Trimming removed 5 bases at V and 2 bases at J, with 9 bases between. The CDR3 covers 13 residues. The CDR3 loop reads CASSERLQETQYF. The DNA for the CDR3 is TGTGCCAGCAGTGAGCGCCTACAAGAGACCCAGTACTTC.

This clonotype has a count of ten or more. The V call is TRBV2, the J call TRBJ1-2, with a weak D call TRBD1 (5 bases). Germline CDR1 SNHLY, CDR2 FYNNEI. The CDR3 sequence is 17 residues long. V lost 3 bases, J lost 7 bases, and 24 bases lay in between. CDR3 sequence: CASSDPKGGGESSGYTF. The CDR3, as DNA: TGTGCCAGCAGTGATCCCAAGGGCGGGGGGGAATCGTCTGGCTACACCTTC.

This clonotype was picked up many times. Compared with germline, one end of the junction differs, possibly owing to a read error. The V gene is TRBV5-1, the J gene TRBJ2-7; D may be TRBD2 (6 bases). CDR3 length: 14 amino acids. The germline V gene has CDR1 SGHRS and CDR2 YFSETQ. The CDR3 coding sequence is TGCGCCGGCAGCTTGGCGGGAACACTCTACGAGCAGTACTTC. Its protein product is CAGSLAGTLYEQYF.

This clonotype has a count of ten or more. The CDR3 DNA reads TGTGCCAGCAGTGAAGTGGCCAAGAACACTGAAGCTTTCTTT. The encoded protein is CASSEVAKNTEAFF. The chain combines TRBV2 with TRBJ1-1, with D uncertain. The length of the CDR3 is 14 residues. V dropped 1 base and J dropped 1 base, with 7 bases sitting between them. Germline loops: CDR1 SNHLY, CDR2 FYNNEI.

This clonotype occurred many times. This rearrangement joins TRBV28 to TRBJ2-7; 7 positions match TRBD1. Germline loops: CDR1 MDHEN, CDR2 SYDVKM. With 3 bases clipped from V and 0 bases from J, the junction kept 5 bases outside the gene matches. CDR3 length equals 15 residues. The CDR3 is CASSFPTGSSYEQYF. In DNA, the CDR3 is TGTGCCAGCAGTTTCCCGACAGGGTCCTCCTACGAGCAGTACTTC.

This clonotype was found many times. The CDR3 here is CASSWPTANTEAFF. In DNA, the CDR3 is TGTGCCAGCAGCTGGCCGACGGCGAACACTGAAGCTTTCTTT. J is TRBJ1-1 and V is TRBV7-3, with no clear D. The V gene's germline CDR1 is SGHTA and CDR2 FQGTGA. The CDR3 runs to 14 residues. V was cut by 4 bases and J by 1 base, with 10 bases left in between.

In this sample, this clonotype turned up a few times. The V and J genes are TRBV12-3 or TRBV12-4 and TRBJ1-1; 11 bases fit TRBD1. This CDR3 is 15 amino acids long. The J segment lost 0 bases and the V segment lost 7 bases, leaving 4 bases of the junction unmatched. The CDR3 nucleotides read TGTGCCAGCACCCGGACAGGGGGCTTGAACACTGAAGCTTTCTTT. As protein: CASTRTGGLNTEAFF.

V and J are TRBV20-1 and TRBJ1-3; maybe TRBD1 (5 bases). Germline CDR1 and CDR2: DFQATT and SNEGSKA (reference sequence). Trimming stripped 6 bases from V and 4 bases from J, with 10 bases between. The CDR3 contains 12 residues. The CDR3 loop is CSAERQGNTIYF. In nucleotides, the CDR3 is TGCAGTGCAGAGAGACAGGGAAACACCATATATTTT.

This clonotype was detected ten times or more. The genes are TRBV27 and TRBJ2-5, with 11 bases identical to TRBD1. V shed 5 bases and J 5 bases; nucleotides not matched to a gene: 10. The CDR3 runs 16 residues. CDR1 is MNHEY, CDR2 SMNVEV, per germline (reference sequence). The CDR3 bases are TGTGCCAGCAGTATACGGACAGGGGGCTCGACGGAGACCCAGTACTTC. Protein sequence: CASSIRTGGSTETQYF.

This clonotype occurred many times. V gene TRBV13 combines with J gene TRBJ2-2; 8 positions agree with TRBD1. The CDR3 totals 15 residues. Per the germline V gene, CDR1 is PRHDT and CDR2 is FYEKMQ (reference sequence). V gave up 4 bases and J gave up 3 bases; unmatched junction bases: 4. CDR3 DNA: TGTGCCAGCAGCTCCGGACAGGGCTACACCGGGGAGCTGTTTTTT. Protein sequence: CASSSGQGYTGELFF.

The V gene is TRBV6-5, the J gene TRBJ2-5; D unclear. Trimming took off 4 bases at V and 1 base at J, with 10 bases between the two ends. This CDR3 spans 14 amino acids. Germline CDR1 reads MNHEY; CDR2 reads SVGAGI. The CDR3 DNA is TGTGCCAGCAGTTCTTATAGAACCCAAGAGACCCAGTACTTC. It codes for CASSSYRTQETQYF.

This clonotype appeared many times. The genes are TRBV7-2 and TRBJ2-2; the match to TRBD1 covers 10 bases. This CDR3 comprises 17 residues. Trimming cost V 6 bases and J 3 bases; bases outside gene matches: 10. CDR1 and CDR2 from the germline V gene are SGHTA and FQGNSA. The CDR3 DNA follows: TGTGCCAGCAGACACGACAGGGGGCGCGTTGACACCGGGGAGCTGTTTTTT. This encodes CASRHDRGRVDTGELFF.

This clonotype was picked up many times. The chain recombines TRBV11-3 with TRBJ2-2; 7 positions agree with TRBD2. Germline assignment: CDR1 SGHNT and CDR2 YENEEA. V lost 5 bases to trimming and J lost 3 bases; unmatched junction nucleotides: 6. The CDR3 is made up of 15 amino acids. This CDR3 reads CASSQGLADTGELFF. CDR3 DNA sequence: TGTGCCAGCAGCCAAGGGCTAGCGGACACCGGGGAGCTGTTTTTT.

This clonotype was observed at least ten times. The DNA for the CDR3 is TGTGCCAGCAGGGGACTCTGGACGGGAAAACCTAACTATGGCTACACCTTC. Translated: CASRGLWTGKPNYGYTF. This chain joins TRBV12-3 or TRBV12-4 and TRBJ1-2; possibly TRBD1 for D (5 bases). Deletions cut 6 bases from V and 0 bases from J, with 20 bases between. The CDR3 has 17 residues.

Many counts were recorded for this clonotype. The chain couples TRBV12-3 or TRBV12-4 to TRBJ2-2; 7 bases agree with TRBD2. With V trimmed by 2 bases and J by 6 bases, 12 bases remained unmatched. This CDR3 spans 17 amino acids. For the CDR3, the DNA is TGTGCCAGCAGTTTAAGCGGGAAGGCGAATACCCCCGGGGAGCTGTTTTTT. This codes for CASSLSGKANTPGELFF.

The table lists this clonotype with many counts. The genes are TRBV12-3 or TRBV12-4 and TRBJ1-1, with 8 bases identical to TRBD1. The CDR3 contains 11 residues. The trim removed 8 bases at V and 7 bases at J, leaving 3 bases unmatched. As DNA, the CDR3 is TGTGCCAGCTACGGACAGGGTGAAGCTTTCTTT. Residues: CASYGQGEAFF.

The chain uses TRBV12-3 or TRBV12-4 and TRBJ2-5, with 14 positions matching TRBD2. There are 15 residues in the CDR3. Trimming took 8 bases from V and 3 from J; bases not matched to a gene: 5. The CDR3 here is CASQTSGGAEETQYF. In nucleotides, the CDR3 is TGTGCCAGCCAGACTAGCGGGGGGGCCGAAGAGACCCAGTACTTC.